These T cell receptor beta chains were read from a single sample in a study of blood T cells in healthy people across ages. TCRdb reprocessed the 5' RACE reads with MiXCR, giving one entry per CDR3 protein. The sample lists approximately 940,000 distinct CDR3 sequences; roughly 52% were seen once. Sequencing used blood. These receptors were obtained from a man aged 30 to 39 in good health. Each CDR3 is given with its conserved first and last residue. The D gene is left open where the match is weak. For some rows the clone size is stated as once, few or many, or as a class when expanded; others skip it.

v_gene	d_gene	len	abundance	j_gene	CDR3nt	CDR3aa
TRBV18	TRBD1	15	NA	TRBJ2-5	TGTGCCAGCTCACAACTGACAGGGGCGGAGGAGACCCAGTACTTC	CASSQLTGAEETQYF
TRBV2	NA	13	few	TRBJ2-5	TGTGCCAGCAGGCGGGACTCGGAAGAGACCCAGTACTTC	CASRRDSEETQYF
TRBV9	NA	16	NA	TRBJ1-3	TGTGCCAGCAGCGCCGACCCGAGGGGGTTTGGAAACACCATATATTTT	CASSADPRGFGNTIYF
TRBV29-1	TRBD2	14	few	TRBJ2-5	TGCAGCGTTGGGACGACGGTGCGGGGGGAGACCCAGTACTTC	CSVGTTVRGETQYF
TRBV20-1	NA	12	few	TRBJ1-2	TGCAGTGTTTCGGCCAGGGACCATGGCTACACCTTC	CSVSARDHGYTF
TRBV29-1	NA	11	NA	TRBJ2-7	TGCAGTGGGTACGAGAACTACGAGCAGTACTTC	CSGYENYEQYF
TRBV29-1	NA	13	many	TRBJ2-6	TGCAGCGCTGGACAGATAGGGGCCAACGTCCTGACTTTC	CSAGQIGANVLTF
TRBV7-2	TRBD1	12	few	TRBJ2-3	TGTGCCAGCAGCCAGGGGGCGTCAACGCAGTATTTT	CASSQGASTQYF
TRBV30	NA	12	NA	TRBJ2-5	TGTGCCTGGAGTGTAAGTGGTGAAACCCAGTACTTC	CAWSVSGETQYF
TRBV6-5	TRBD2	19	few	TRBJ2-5	TGTGCCAGCAGTTACGAATCGGCTAGCGGGGGATATCTTGAGAGGACCCAGTACTTC	CASSYESASGGYLERTQYF
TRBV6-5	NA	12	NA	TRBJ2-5	TGTGCCAGCAGTAAGGGTCGGGGGACCCAGTACTTC	CASSKGRGTQYF
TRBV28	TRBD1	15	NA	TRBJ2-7	TGTGCCAGCAGACAAAAGGGGGCTGTATCCTACGAGCAGTACTTC	CASRQKGAVSYEQYF
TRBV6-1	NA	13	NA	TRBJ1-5	TGTGCCAGCAGTGAAGCGGAGAATCAGCCCCAGCATTTT	CASSEAENQPQHF
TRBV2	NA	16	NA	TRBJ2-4	TGTGCCAGCAGTATCCCGACAGGCCTCTCAGGGGGGGAGCAGTACTTC	CASSIPTGLSGGEQYF
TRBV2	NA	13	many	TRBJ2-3	TGTGCCAGCAGTGACGGCACCACAGATACGCAGTATTTT	CASSDGTTDTQYF
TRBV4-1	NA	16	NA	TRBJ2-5	TGCGCCAGCAGCCAAGGAGCTGGAGAAGCCAAGAGAACCCAGTACTTC	CASSQGAGEAKRTQYF
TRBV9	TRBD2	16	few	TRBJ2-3	TGTGCCAGCAGCGTAAACTGGGGGGGACTAGCAGATACGCAGTATTTT	CASSVNWGGLADTQYF
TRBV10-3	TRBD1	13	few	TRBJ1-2	TGTGCCATCAGTGAACAGGGGAACTATGGCTACACCTTC	CAISEQGNYGYTF
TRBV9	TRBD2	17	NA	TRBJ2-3	TGTGCCAGCAGCAAAGGGCTAGGAGCGGGGTCTAAAGATACGCAGTATTTT	CASSKGLGAGSKDTQYF
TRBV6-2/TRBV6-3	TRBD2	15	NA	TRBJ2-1	TGTGCCAGCGGGAGCGGGGGGGCTGCCTACAATGAGCAGTTCTTC	CASGSGGAAYNEQFF
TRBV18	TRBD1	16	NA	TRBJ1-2	TGTGCCAGCTCACCAACCGGGGACAGGGGATATGGCGGCTACACCTTC	CASSPTGDRGYGGYTF
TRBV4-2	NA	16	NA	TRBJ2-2	TGTGCCAGCACCTCCGATCGGGGTTCGAACACCGGGGAGCTGTTTTTT	CASTSDRGSNTGELFF
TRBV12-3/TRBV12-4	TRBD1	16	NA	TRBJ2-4	TGTGCCAGCAGGGGACTCGGGACAGGCAAACAAAACATTCAGTACTTC	CASRGLGTGKQNIQYF
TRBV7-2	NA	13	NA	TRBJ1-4	TGTGCCAGCAGCCCTAATTATGACGAAAAACTGTTTTTT	CASSPNYDEKLFF
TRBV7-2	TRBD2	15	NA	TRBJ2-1	TGTGCCAGCGGACAAATTAGCGGGGGGGCCAATGAGCAGTTCTTC	CASGQISGGANEQFF